What follows are 6 T cell receptor beta chains derived from one specimen sequenced in a study of cytomegalovirus exposure and HLA in healthy donors listed by TCRdb under 2017. Library preparation was by the immunoSEQ multiplex PCR assay. For the multiplex PCR, a mixture combining 60 forward primers for TCR Vbeta segments and 13 reverse primers for TCR Jbeta segments was used. TCRdb mirrors the immuneACCESS table, restricted to in-frame sequences. Some clones are absent from its copies; in checked studies, under half trace to an unresolved V gene, and the reason for the others is unknown. The sample table records roughly 190,000 clones; about three quarters of these occur just once. The ten largest make up about 1.1% of the sample. The specimen sequenced was PBMCs. All receptors come from a woman between 35 and 50 years old in good health and CMV-seronegative.

The chain carries TRBV9 and TRBJ2-1, with D maybe TRBD2 (7 bases). Germline V lookup: CDR1 SGDLS, CDR2 YYNGEE. V dropped 3 bases and J dropped 0 bases, with 19 bases sitting between them. CDR3 length: 18 amino acids. The CDR3 loop reads CASSAPSGGRFSYNEQFF. The CDR3 coding sequence is TGTGCCAGCAGCGCGCCCTCGGGGGGCAGATTCTCCTACAATGAGCAGTTCTTC.

The V call is TRBV7-9, the J call TRBJ1-1; D is perhaps TRBD1 (6 bases). Germline V lookup: CDR1 SEHNR, CDR2 FQNEAQ (reference sequence). The CDR3 is made up of 13 amino acids. V was pared by 6 bases and J by 7 bases, with 15 bases between. CDR3 protein: CASSRGARGEAFF. CDR3 sequence (DNA): TGTGCCAGCAGTCGGGGGGCGCGGGGTGAAGCTTTCTTT.

This chain joins TRBV5-1 and TRBJ2-3; weak D call: TRBD1 (6 bases). The CDR3 loop spans 16 amino acids. Germline assignment: CDR1 SGHRS and CDR2 YFSETQ. V gave up 4 bases and J gave up 4 bases, with 19 bases separating them. CDR3 nucleotides: TGCGCCAGCAGCGTCTCCGGGACACAAGATTCAGATACGCAGTATTTT. This gives the protein CASSVSGTQDSDTQYF.

Of note for this clone: A read error may produce the germline difference seen at one junction end. J is TRBJ1-4 and V is TRBV5-8; 11 bases agree with TRBD1. From germline, CDR1 is SGHTS and CDR2 YDEGEE. This CDR3 has 16 amino acids. CDR3 loop: CASSQDYGTGGPKLFF. CDR3 nucleotide sequence: TGCGCCAGCAGCCAAGATTACGGGACAGGGGGGCCCAAACTGTTTTTT.

V gene TRBV7-9 combines with J gene TRBJ2-6; the D is unclear. Trimming cost V 6 bases and J 2 bases, with 20 bases left between them. This CDR3 comprises 18 residues. CDR1 and CDR2 (germline): SEHNR, FQNEAQ (reference sequence). CDR3 loop: CASRFQGAGGAGANVLTF. For the CDR3, the DNA is TGTGCCAGCAGGTTTCAAGGTGCAGGTGGCGCTGGGGCCAACGTCCTGACTTTC. Together with reference TRBV7-9 and TRBJ2-6, the CDR3 gives the full variable domain: DTGVSQNPRHKITKRGQNVTFRCDPISEHNRLYWYRQTLGQGPEFLTYFQNEAQLEKSRLLSDRFSAERPKGSFSTLEIQRTEQGDSAMYLCASRFQGAGGAGANVLTFGAGSRLTVL.

The chain uses TRBV2 and TRBJ2-2, with 7 bases matching TRBD2. The CDR3 is made up of 15 amino acids. The germline gives CDR1 SNHLY, CDR2 FYNNEI. V was pared by 1 base and J by 4 bases, with 3 bases of the junction left unmatched. Written as DNA, the CDR3 is TGTGCCAGCAGTGAAGGGGGAGGGGCCACCGGGGAGCTGTTTTTT. Translation: CASSEGGGATGELFF.